The rows below give T cell receptor beta chains drawn from one sample of a study of response to subunit inactivated influenza vaccine. Each CDR3 protein is one row after TCRdb ran MiXCR on the RT-PCR reads. The repertoire holds 150,000 to 200,000 distinct CDR3 sequences, 12% seen once, with around 28% in the top ten. This same sample was also part of a study on T cells expressing NK-cell markers.

The sequenced sample was CD8+ T cells sorted from PBMCs, obtained about 13 days after vaccination. These receptors were taken from a man aged 45-65 years who received an inactivated influenza vaccine. Each CDR3 is given with its conserved first and last residue. D genes are given only for firm matches. Clone size is given for some rows only: seen once, a few or many times, or a class if the clone is expanded.

TRBJ2-1,TRBV7-9,-,many,TGTGCCACCAGAACGGCTAGTGGTCATGAGCAGTTCTTC,CATRTASGHEQFF
TRBJ2-7,TRBV5-1,TRBD2,-,TGCGCCAGCAGCGGGGGGACTAGCGGGAGGGCCGACTACGAGCAGTACTTC,CASSGGTSGRADYEQYF
TRBJ2-7,TRBV4-1,-,-,TGCGCCAGCAGCCAAGATCCCCCGACGGCGATCTCCTACGAGCAGTACTTC,CASSQDPPTAISYEQYF
TRBJ2-5,TRBV7-7,-,-,TGTGCCAGCAGCTTATCGGACTACACACAAGAGACCCAGTACTTC,CASSLSDYTQETQYF
TRBJ2-2,TRBV15,-,few,TGTGCCACCACCCAGTGGGATACCGGGGAGCTGTTTTTT,CATTQWDTGELFF
TRBJ1-2,TRBV7-9,-,-,TGTGCCAGCAGCTCTTTGGACAGCCCAAACTATGGCTACACCTTC,CASSSLDSPNYGYTF
TRBJ2-7,TRBV28,TRBD1,few,TGTGCCACCGACAGGGGAGAAAGGGAGCAGTACTTC,CATDRGEREQYF
TRBJ2-7,TRBV2,TRBD2,many,TGTGCCAGCAGTGAAGCCGGACTAGCGGGAGAAAGGTACGAGCAGTACTTC,CASSEAGLAGERYEQYF
TRBJ2-2,TRBV3-1,-,few,TGTGCCAGCAGCCAATCCGGGACTCCTCACGGGGAGCTGTTTTTT,CASSQSGTPHGELFF
TRBJ2-6,TRBV5-4,-,-,TGTGCCAGCAGCTTTGGGACGCAAAGGGAACTCTCTGGGGCCAACGTCCTGACTTTC,CASSFGTQRELSGANVLTF
TRBJ1-4,TRBV4-2,-,-,TGTGCCAGCAGCCAAGAAGGGGGACGGCAGGAAAAACTGTTTTTT,CASSQEGGRQEKLFF
TRBJ2-3,TRBV30,-,-,TGTGCCTGGAGTGTACAAGGGAAAGATACGCAGTATTTT,CAWSVQGKDTQYF
TRBJ2-7,TRBV28,-,-,TGTGCCAGCAGGGAGGCGGGTCTCGAGCAGTACTTC,CASREAGLEQYF
TRBJ2-5,TRBV29-1,-,many,TGCAGCGCTGCCGGGGAAGAGACCCAGTACTTC,CSAAGEETQYF
TRBJ2-7,TRBV5-1,-,few,TGCGCCAGCAGCTTGGGGGCAGGGCTGGGCTACGAGCAGTACTTC,CASSLGAGLGYEQYF
TRBJ2-7,TRBV7-8,TRBD1,-,TGTGCCAGCAGCTTAGCTACAGGGGTGATGGGCGAGCAGTACTTC,CASSLATGVMGEQYF
TRBJ2-1,TRBV6-2/TRBV6-3,TRBD2,-,TGTGCCAGCAGTTACTCCGGGACTAGCGGGGGATTCTTAATATACAATGAGCAGTTCTTC,CASSYSGTSGGFLIYNEQFF
TRBJ2-5,TRBV6-2/TRBV6-3,-,-,TGTGCCAGCAGCCCCCCCGAAGAGACCCAGTACTTC,CASSPPEETQYF
TRBJ2-7,TRBV4-1,-,-,TGCGCCAGCAGCCAGTCACCAGGGGAGCAGTACTTC,CASSQSPGEQYF
TRBJ2-1,TRBV12-3/TRBV12-4,TRBD2,-,TGTGCCAGCAGTTTATTGGGGAGACTAGCGGGAGGTTCCTCCTACAATGAGCAGTTCTTC,CASSLLGRLAGGSSYNEQFF
TRBJ2-5,TRBV20-1,-,few,TGCAGTGCTGACAACTACAATAACCAAGAGACCCAGTACTTC,CSADNYNNQETQYF
TRBJ2-7,TRBV7-8,-,-,TGTGCCAGCAGCTTTGGTTCTACCACCTACGAGCAGTACTTC,CASSFGSTTYEQYF
TRBJ2-5,TRBV28,TRBD2,few,TGTGCCAGCAGTTTACTTCTAGCGGAGGACCAAGAGACCCAGTACTTC,CASSLLLAEDQETQYF
TRBJ2-3,TRBV27,TRBD2,few,TGTGCCAGCAGCGATCTCTCGTCTAGCGGCTTCACAGATACGCAGTATTTT,CASSDLSSSGFTDTQYF
TRBJ2-3,TRBV20-1,-,few,TGCAGTGCCTCCTTATTGGGGCGCACAGATACGCAGTATTTT,CSASLLGRTDTQYF